This TCR beta chain was found in a study of cytotoxic CD8 clonotypes in ibrutinib-treated CLL. Study-level background: Responses comprised 25 or so partial and 2 complete; at median around six years, about 14 remained remitted and about twelve progressed.

With regard to this clone: The antigen is undetermined.

V lost 3 bases and J 1 base, leaving 3 bases between the germline ends. CDR3 length: 11 residues. In germline, CDR1 is DFQATT, CDR2 SNEGSKA (reference sequence). General study results and limits: Higher clonality was seen at ibrutinib response and a return toward baseline at progression. Age-matched healthy donor levels were exceeded by baseline clonality, which tracked circulating CD8+ T-cell counts.

Some clones are missing from TCRdb's copy, which holds only in-frame ones; the method was immunoSEQ multiplex PCR. This table holds 90,000 to 95,000 clones, approximately 80% found once. This chain joins TRBV20-1 and TRBJ1-1; D is undetermined. The sequence came from a human donor with chronic lymphocytic leukemia. The sequencing used PBMCs, collected after 24 months of ibrutinib treatment. CDR3 sequence (DNA): TGCAGTGCTAGTGGGAACACTGAAGCTTTCTTT. This codes for CSASGNTEAFF.